The 27 T cell receptor beta chains given below trace back to one sample, sequenced in a study of response to subunit inactivated influenza vaccine. A single record per CDR3 protein comes from TCRdb applying MiXCR to the RT-PCR reads. Of more than 450,000 distinct CDR3 sequences listed, 12% are singletons. The specimen comprised PBMCs from blood, sampled on the day of vaccination. Receptors were obtained from a man in his fifties who received an inactivated influenza vaccine.

The V and J genes are TRBV7-9 and TRBJ1-2, with D unresolved. This CDR3 is 13 amino acids long. V was shortened by 0 bases and J by 3 bases, with 5 bases between the two germline ends. The germline V gene has CDR1 SEHNR and CDR2 FQNEAQ (reference sequence). The DNA for the CDR3 is TGTGCCAGCAGCTTAGCGGGGTACTATGGCTACACCTTC. Its translation is CASSLAGYYGYTF. Filled out from reference TRBV7-9 and TRBJ1-2, the complete variable domain reads DTGVSQNPRHKITKRGQNVTFRCDPISEHNRLYWYRQTLGQGPEFLTYFQNEAQLEKSRLLSDRFSAERPKGSFSTLEIQRTEQGDSAMYLCASSLAGYYGYTFGSGTRLTVV.

This chain uses TRBV7-2 with TRBJ1-1; no clear D gene. From germline, CDR1 is SGHTA and CDR2 FQGNSA. The CDR3 runs 13 residues. V shed 0 bases and J shed 9 bases, with 11 bases lying between them. In DNA, the CDR3 is TGTGCCAGCAGCTTAGCGGAGAGGATGAAAGCTTTCTTT. Translation gives CASSLAERMKAFF.

V is TRBV20-1 and J is TRBJ2-4; D is unresolved. CDR3 size: 16 residues. The V gene's germline CDR1 is DFQATT and CDR2 SNEGSKA (reference sequence). V dropped 0 bases and J dropped 7 bases, with 19 bases sitting between them. CDR3 loop: CSARDSFRQVKNIQYF. In DNA, the CDR3 is TGCAGTGCTAGAGATTCGTTCCGGCAGGTAAAGAACATTCAGTACTTC.

Only a few counts were recorded for this clonotype. The chain couples TRBV7-2 to TRBJ1-6; a possible D gene is TRBD1 (5 bases). V lost 5 bases and J lost 12, with 14 bases in between. The CDR3 loop spans 13 amino acids. Germline V gene lookup returns CDR1 SGHTA and CDR2 FQGNSA. CDR3 nucleotide sequence: TGTGCCAGCAGCCATGGGGACGGATTACCCCTCCACTTT. Protein: CASSHGDGLPLHF.

There are a few counts of this clonotype. The chain has TRBV4-1 and TRBJ1-2; D is perhaps TRBD1 (6 bases). This CDR3 spans 17 amino acids. Germline V CDR1 and CDR2: MGHRA, YSYEKL. Trimming left V 0 bases short and J 1 base short, with 15 bases between. CDR3 DNA sequence: TGCGCCAGCAGCCAAGATCCTAACAGGGCGGATAACTATGGCTACACCTTC. Amino acids: CASSQDPNRADNYGYTF.

This clonotype occurred a few times. This chain links TRBV2 with TRBJ2-1, with 10 nucleotides matching TRBD1. V lost 8 bases to trimming and J lost 1 base; unmatched junction nucleotides: 8. This CDR3 is built from 16 residues. Germline CDR1 is SNHLY and CDR2 is FYNNEI. CDR3 residues: CASALTGGISYNEQFF. Here the CDR3 DNA reads TGTGCCAGCGCCCTGACAGGGGGCATTTCCTACAATGAGCAGTTCTTC.

This clonotype was detected ten times or more. V gene TRBV20-1 combines with J gene TRBJ2-1, with TRBD1 as a possible D gene (5 bases). With 4 bases removed from V and 7 bases from J, the gap between germline ends came to 8 bases. The CDR3 consists of 11 residues. CDR1 and CDR2 (germline): DFQATT, SNEGSKA (reference sequence). The CDR3 sequence is CSATHRNEQFF. CDR3 coding DNA: TGCAGTGCTACTCACAGGAATGAGCAGTTCTTC.

This chain joins TRBV7-3 and TRBJ2-2; 8 bases agree with TRBD2. CDR3 length: 15 residues. The V gene end was trimmed by 5 bases and the J gene end by 7 bases; junction bases not matched to a gene: 9. Looked up from germline, CDR1 is SGHTA and CDR2 is FQGTGA. CDR3 protein: CASSASGSRGGELFF. CDR3 sequence (DNA): TGTGCCAGCAGCGCCAGCGGGAGTCGTGGCGGGGAGCTGTTTTTT.

This chain joins TRBV28 and TRBJ2-3, with 11 bases fitting TRBD1. Germline assignment: CDR1 MDHEN and CDR2 SYDVKM. V dropped 5 bases and J dropped 2; count of bases not matched to a gene: 6. CDR3 length: 16 residues. The CDR3 reads CASSPAGQGDTDTQYF. The CDR3, as DNA: TGTGCCAGCAGTCCCGCGGGACAGGGGGACACAGATACGCAGTATTTT.

This sequence joins TRBV2 and TRBJ1-1; 7 nucleotides match TRBD1. The CDR3 extends over 15 amino acids. Germline values: CDR1 SNHLY, CDR2 FYNNEI. J lost 0 bases, V lost 2 bases, and 3 bases had no gene match. CDR3 amino acids: CASSELTGVNTEAFF. The CDR3 bases are TGTGCCAGCAGTGAACTAACAGGGGTGAACACTGAAGCTTTCTTT.

This rearrangement joins TRBV20-1 to TRBJ1-5, with TRBD1 as a possible D gene (6 bases). The CDR3 has 16 residues. Between the trimmed V and J ends, which lost 0 bases and 0 bases, there was a span of 12 bases. The germline V gene has CDR1 DFQATT and CDR2 SNEGSKA (reference sequence). The CDR3 DNA reads TGCAGTGCTAGAGATAGGACAGACTATAGCAATCAGCCCCAGCATTTT. Its translation is CSARDRTDYSNQPQHF.

The chain uses TRBV16 and TRBJ1-1; D perhaps matches TRBD1 (6 bases). The CDR3 loop spans 13 amino acids. Germline CDR1 reads KGHSY; CDR2 reads FQNENV. V shed 0 bases and J shed 12 bases, with 14 bases lying between them. CDR3 nucleotide sequence: TGTGCCAGCAGCCAATCGGCCACAGGGAAGACTTTCTTT. Amino acids: CASSQSATGKTFF.

This clonotype was counted at least ten times. In DNA form, the CDR3 reads TGTGCCAGTAGTATGGGCGGCCCGAGAGCAACTAATGAAAAACTGTTTTTT. Protein sequence: CASSMGGPRATNEKLFF. The chain carries TRBV19 and TRBJ1-4; D ambiguous. The CDR3 is 17 amino acids. The germline gives CDR1 LNHDA, CDR2 SQIVND (reference sequence). V was trimmed by 3 bases and J by 0 bases, leaving 14 bases between them.

The CDR3 DNA is TGTGCCAGCAGCCCCGGACAGTCCTTCTCTGGGGCCAACGTCCTGACTTTC. Its translation is CASSPGQSFSGANVLTF. The chain joins TRBV3-1 to TRBJ2-6; D perhaps matches TRBD1 (6 bases). The V end lost 4 bases, the J end lost 0 bases, and 13 bases lay between the germline ends. CDR3 length: 17 amino acids. The germline CDR1 and CDR2 sequences are LGHDT and YNNKEL (reference sequence).

This clonotype was seen at least ten times. The chain joins TRBV5-6 to TRBJ2-1, with 8 bases matching TRBD2. J was trimmed by 6 bases and V by 2 bases; bases with no gene match: 7. CDR1 SGHDT and CDR2 YYEEEE come from the germline V gene. The CDR3 spans 15 residues. The CDR3 here is CASSFGAGAPNEQFF. The DNA of the CDR3 is TGTGCCAGCAGCTTCGGAGCGGGGGCCCCCAATGAGCAGTTCTTC.

The genes are TRBV2 and TRBJ2-7, with a tentative D call TRBD1 (5 bases). This CDR3 contains 16 residues. V lost 6 bases to trimming and J lost 3 bases, with 21 bases between them. Germline lookup yields CDR1 SNHLY and CDR2 FYNNEI. The CDR3 region is CASSPGVRSGLYEQYF. CDR3 nucleotide sequence: TGTGCCAGCAGCCCTGGAGTTCGTTCAGGGCTCTACGAGCAGTACTTC.

This clonotype was seen at least ten times. J is TRBJ2-1 and V is TRBV7-8; 13 positions match TRBD2. The CDR3 length is 19 residues. The germline gives CDR1 SGHVS, CDR2 FQNEAQ. V dropped 5 bases and J dropped 0; count of bases not matched to a gene: 10. This CDR3 reads CASSPRLAGGRSSYNEQFF. The CDR3, as DNA: TGTGCCAGCAGCCCCCGACTAGCGGGGGGACGAAGCTCCTACAATGAGCAGTTCTTC.

This clonotype was detected many times. The V and J genes are TRBV7-2 and TRBJ2-7, with D hard to call. V was trimmed by 2 bases and J by 5 bases, leaving 10 bases between them. This CDR3 has 13 amino acids. The germline V gene encodes CDR1 SGHTA and CDR2 FQGNSA. The DNA for the CDR3 is TGTGCCAGCAGCTTAACAGATTTCCACGAGCAGTACTTC. Protein product: CASSLTDFHEQYF.

This clonotype was counted ten times or more. CDR3 coding DNA: TGTGCCAGCAGTTTCGCTAGCGGGAGGGCCGCTGAGCAGTTCTTC. Translated, it gives CASSFASGRAAEQFF. The chain has TRBV12-3 or TRBV12-4 and TRBJ2-1; 12 bases map to TRBD2. Trimming at V came to 3 bases and at J to 9 bases, leaving 6 bases not matched to a gene. This CDR3 region has 15 residues.

The V gene is TRBV29-1, the J gene TRBJ2-3; D uncertain. The V gene's germline CDR1 is SQVTM and CDR2 ANQGSEA. V shed 4 bases and J shed 6 bases, with 17 bases lying between them. The CDR3 is 14 residues long. The CDR3 loop reads CSVVSIASLDTQYF. The CDR3 nucleotides are TGCAGCGTTGTATCTATCGCTTCCTTGGATACGCAGTATTTT.

The chain employs TRBV11-1 and TRBJ2-7, with 10 bases that match TRBD1. Germline CDR1 is SGHAT and CDR2 is FQDESV (reference sequence). J lost 0 bases, V lost 4 bases, and 15 bases had no gene match. The CDR3 is made up of 19 amino acids. The CDR3 loop is CASSSTGDRGNPSSYEQYF. CDR3 DNA: TGTGCCAGCAGCTCAACGGGGGACAGGGGTAACCCAAGCTCCTACGAGCAGTACTTC.

This clonotype was seen many times. The V gene is TRBV5-1, the J gene TRBJ2-3; D uncertain. V was shortened by 0 bases and J by 5 bases, with 7 bases between the two germline ends. This CDR3 has 13 residues. The germline V gene has CDR1 SGHRS and CDR2 YFSETQ. The CDR3 loop is CASSLAGEDTQYF. In DNA form, the CDR3 reads TGCGCCAGCAGCTTGGCGGGCGAAGATACGCAGTATTTT.

The rearrangement uses TRBV28 and TRBJ2-7; tentatively, D is TRBD2 (5 bases). Germline lookup yields CDR1 MDHEN and CDR2 SYDVKM. Trimming stripped 4 bases from V and 3 bases from J, with 13 bases between. This CDR3 spans 14 amino acids. CDR3 in DNA: TGTGCCAGCAGTTCCCCGGGAAAAAGCTACGAGCAGTACTTC. Amino acid sequence: CASSSPGKSYEQYF.

This clonotype has just one count. One junction end disagrees with the germline gene, perhaps due to a read error. The chain links TRBV10-3 to TRBJ1-3; D not certain. The CDR3 length is 12 residues. The germline V gene encodes CDR1 ENHRY and CDR2 SYGVKD. In nucleotides, the CDR3 is TGTGCCATCAGTGAGTCTGGTAACACCATATATTTT. Amino acids: CAISESGNTIYF.

This clonotype was picked up a small number of times. The chain employs TRBV9 and TRBJ2-1, with 9 bases that match TRBD2. The germline gives CDR1 SGDLS, CDR2 YYNGEE. V was pared by 0 bases and J by 1 base, with 17 bases of the junction left unmatched. The CDR3 totals 21 residues. CDR3 region: CASSVDYQGSSGSFSYNEQFF. The CDR3 coding sequence is TGTGCCAGCAGCGTAGATTACCAGGGGAGTAGCGGGAGTTTTTCCTACAATGAGCAGTTCTTC.

In this sample, this clonotype turned up many times. This chain links TRBV10-3 with TRBJ2-7, with TRBD1 identical over 8 bases. This CDR3 is built from 16 residues. CDR1 is ENHRY and CDR2 is SYGVKD in the germline V gene. After removal of 3 bases from V and 5 bases from J, the junction contained 12 bases not matched to a gene. CDR3 region: CAISDVDRGMRDEQYF. The CDR3 nucleotides are TGTGCCATCAGTGATGTCGACAGGGGCATGCGGGACGAGCAGTACTTC.

The table lists this clonotype with many counts. The genes are TRBV12-3 or TRBV12-4 and TRBJ2-7; D unclear. The length of the CDR3 is 14 residues. V lost 5 bases and J lost 1, with 12 bases in between. The CDR3 DNA follows: TGTGCCAGCAGTAACCGGCTAGGGTCCTACGAGCAGTACTTC. This encodes CASSNRLGSYEQYF.